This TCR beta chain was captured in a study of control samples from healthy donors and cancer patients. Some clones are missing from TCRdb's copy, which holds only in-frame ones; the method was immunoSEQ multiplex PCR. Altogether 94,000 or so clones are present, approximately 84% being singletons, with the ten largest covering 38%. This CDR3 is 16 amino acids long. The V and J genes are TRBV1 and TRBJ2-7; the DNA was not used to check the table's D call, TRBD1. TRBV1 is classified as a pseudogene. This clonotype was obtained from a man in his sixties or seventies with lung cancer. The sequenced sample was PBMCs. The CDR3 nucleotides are TGCACCAGCAGCCAAGATTGGGACAGGAGCTCCTACGAGCAGTACTTC. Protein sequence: CTSSQDWDRSSYEQYF.